This TCR beta chain emerged from a study of control samples from healthy donors and cancer patients. Generated by immunoSEQ multiplex PCR, the TCRdb table keeps only in-frame clones and is missing some. The sample contains 120,000 or so clones, more than 75% of which appear only once. Trimming removed 3 bases from V and 6 bases from J, with 7 bases in between. The length of the CDR3 is 12 residues. Per germline, CDR1 MNHEY and CDR2 SVGEGT. Sequencing was carried out using blood. This chain links TRBV6-2 or TRBV6-3 with TRBJ2-3, with D tentatively TRBD2 (5 bases). The receptor was isolated from a man aged 18-30 years in good health. The chain's CDR3 is CASSYSGDTQYF. For the CDR3, the DNA is TGTGCCAGCAGTTATTCGGGGGATACGCAGTATTTT.